These 32 T cell receptor beta chains were all obtained from the same sample, sequenced in a study of blood T cells in healthy people across ages (dated by TCRdb to the mid-2010s). Libraries were built with 5' RACE. Instrument on record: Illumina HiSeq 2500. A second PCR of roughly 7 to 11 cycles was performed with a sample-barcoded 5' primer and a J-beta primer mix. TCRdb reran the public reads through fastp at Q25 and MiXCR, keeping productive beta chains. Rows are combined by CDR3 protein, so each entry shows the most common genes and DNA. Here the sample has over 500,000 distinct CDR3 sequences; 45% to 60% occur a single time. Approximately 13% of the sample is taken by the ten largest. Sequencing was done on a sample of blood. The receptors here all came from a woman of 80 years or more in good health.

This clonotype was counted ten times or more. The rearrangement joins TRBV25-1 to TRBJ1-2; TRBD1 is a possible D gene (5 bases). The V gene's germline CDR1 is MGHDK and CDR2 SYGVNS. The V end lost 8 bases, the J end lost 9 bases, and 19 bases lay between the germline ends. CDR3 length equals 13 residues. This CDR3 reads CASRGWRGASYTF. The CDR3 DNA is TGTGCCAGCCGGGGGTGGCGAGGCGCCAGCTACACCTTC.

The genes are TRBV20-1 and TRBJ1-2, with D unresolved. Germline CDR1 and CDR2: DFQATT and SNEGSKA (reference sequence). There are 11 residues in the CDR3. V shed 6 bases and J shed 7 bases, with 12 bases lying between them. The CDR3 reads CSAGNMGGYTF. CDR3 nucleotide sequence: TGCAGTGCCGGGAACATGGGTGGCTACACCTTC.

This clonotype was found many times. The V and J genes are TRBV5-1 and TRBJ2-1; D is possibly TRBD1 (5 bases). V was clipped by 5 bases and J by 0 bases, with 18 bases between them. The CDR3 sequence is 17 residues long. Germline V gene sequence: CDR1 SGHRS, CDR2 YFSETQ. The chain's CDR3 is CASRPAGPLGSYNEQFF. The DNA for the CDR3 is TGCGCCAGCAGGCCCGCAGGGCCCCTGGGCTCCTACAATGAGCAGTTCTTC.

The chain links TRBV27 to TRBJ2-5, with D uncertain. Trimming removed 5 bases at V and 2 bases at J, with 9 bases between. The CDR3 contains 13 residues. Germline-derived CDR1 and CDR2 are MNHEY and SMNVEV (reference sequence). The CDR3 protein is CASSLFLQETQYF. For the CDR3, the DNA is TGTGCCAGCAGTCTATTCCTTCAAGAGACCCAGTACTTC.

This clonotype occurred a few times. The V and J genes are TRBV21-1 and TRBJ1-5. TRBV21-1 constitutes a pseudogene. The CDR3 contains 17 residues. The CDR3 protein is CASSRVTGVPGNQPQHF. CDR3 bases: TGTGCCAGCAGCAGAGTGACCGGAGTTCCGGGCAATCAGCCCCAGCATTTT.

The chain joins TRBV9 to TRBJ1-2, with a weak D call TRBD1 (6 bases). The V gene lost 0 bases and the J gene lost 4 bases, with 13 bases spanning the gap. The germline CDR1 and CDR2 sequences are SGDLS and YYNGEE. The CDR3 consists of 15 residues. The CDR3 coding sequence is TGTGCCAGCAGCGTAGAGTGGCAGGGGATCTATGGCTACACCTTC. Its protein is CASSVEWQGIYGYTF. Using reference TRBV9 and TRBJ1-2 for the parts outside the CDR3, the full variable domain is DSGVTQTPKHLITATGQRVTLRCSPRSGDLSVYWYQQSLDQGLQFLIQYYNGEERAKGNILERFSAQQFPDLHSELNLSSLELGDSALYFCASSVEWQGIYGYTFGSGTRLTVV.

Concerning this clonotype: One end of the junction varies from germline; a read error may be responsible. V gene TRBV28 combines with J gene TRBJ2-3; tentatively, D is TRBD1 (6 bases). The CDR3 is 15 residues long. The V gene's germline CDR1 is MDHEN and CDR2 SYDVKM. The CDR3 DNA follows: TGTGCCGGCAGTACAGGGTATTGGGGTACAGATACGCAGTATTTT. This translates into CAGSTGYWGTDTQYF.

In regard to this clonotype: A much larger clone is a single base away; this may be a read error. V usage is TRBV9 and J usage is TRBJ2-6; D might be TRBD1 (5 bases). The CDR3 loop spans 18 amino acids. Germline assignment: CDR1 SGDLS and CDR2 YYNGEE. In DNA form, the CDR3 reads TGTGCCAGCAGCGTAGGTGGGCAGCTAAACTCTGGGGCCAACGTCCCGACTTTC. Translated: CASSVGGQLNSGANVPTF.

This clonotype was detected many times. This chain links TRBV25-1 with TRBJ1-6; D is perhaps TRBD1 (6 bases). Trimming took 4 bases from V and 1 from J, leaving 11 bases between them. Germline assignment: CDR1 MGHDK and CDR2 SYGVNS. The CDR3 is 16 residues long. For the CDR3, the DNA is TGTGCCAGCAGTGCGGACAGAGGGTCCTATAATTCACCCCTCCACTTT. Translated, it gives CASSADRGSYNSPLHF.

The J gene is TRBJ2-4, the V gene TRBV28; D is uncertain. CDR3 length: 14 residues. V lost 7 bases and J 0 bases, leaving 10 bases between the germline ends. Germline loops: CDR1 MDHEN, CDR2 SYDVKM. CDR3 DNA: TGTGCCAGCAAAAAAATCATAGCCAAAAACATTCAGTACTTC. This gives the protein CASKKIIAKNIQYF.

The chain recombines TRBV28 with TRBJ1-4; D is undetermined. Germline V gene data show CDR1 as MDHEN and CDR2 as SYDVKM. The V end lost 5 bases, the J end lost 5 bases, and 12 bases lay between the germline ends. The CDR3 extends over 14 amino acids. The CDR3 DNA reads as TGTGCCAGCAGTGAACAGCCATCAAATGAAAAACTGTTTTTT. Translating gives CASSEQPSNEKLFF. Full variable domain (rest looked up from reference TRBV28 and TRBJ1-4): DVKVTQSSRYLVKRTGEKVFLECVQDMDHENMFWYRQDPGLGLRLIYFSYDVKMKEKGDIPEGYSVSREKKERFSLILESASTNQTSMYLCASSEQPSNEKLFFGSGTQLSVL.

This chain links TRBV7-3 with TRBJ2-5, with D possibly matching TRBD1 (6 bases). This CDR3 spans 16 amino acids. Trimming cost V 0 bases and J 13 bases, with 24 bases left between them. Germline CDR1 and CDR2: SGHTA and FQGTGA. CDR3 residues: CASSLTWTDPTYERYF. The CDR3 DNA reads as TGTGCCAGCAGCTTAACCTGGACAGACCCCACCTACGAGCGGTACTTC. Full variable domain (rest looked up from reference TRBV7-3 and TRBJ2-5): GAGVSQTPSNKVTEKGKYVELRCDPISGHTALYWYRQSLGQGPEFLIYFQGTGAADDSGLPNDRFFAVRPEGSVSTLKIQRTERGDSAVYLCASSLTWTDPTYERYFGPGTRLLVL.

The chain has TRBV29-1 and TRBJ2-5; the D is unclear. Trimming left V 7 bases short and J 4 bases short, with 13 bases between. Germline CDR1 SQVTM, CDR2 ANQGSEA. This CDR3 has 12 residues. CDR3 sequence: CSGRRARETQYF. CDR3 DNA sequence: TGCAGCGGCCGACGGGCCCGAGAGACCCAGTACTTC.

This clonotype occurred many times. V is TRBV27 and J is TRBJ2-7; 9 bases match TRBD1. CDR1 is MNHEY, CDR2 SMNVEV, per germline (reference sequence). There are 13 residues in the CDR3. J was trimmed by 5 bases and V by 4 bases; bases with no gene match: 3. Here the CDR3 reads CASSWDRVNEQYF. DNA of the CDR3: TGTGCCAGCAGTTGGGACAGGGTTAACGAGCAGTACTTC.

The chain employs TRBV12-3 or TRBV12-4 and TRBJ2-3, with 7 bases aligning to TRBD1. The V and J ends lost 4 bases and 3 bases, in that order; junction bases with no gene match: 7. The length of the CDR3 is 15 residues. CDR3 nucleotides: TGTGCCAGCAGTTGCAGCAGGGGGTCGACAGATACGCAGTATTTT. This sequence encodes CASSCSRGSTDTQYF.

The chain recombines TRBV12-3 or TRBV12-4 with TRBJ2-7; D remains unclear. Trimming stripped 6 bases from V and 1 base from J, with 13 bases between. The CDR3 sequence is 14 residues long. CDR3 sequence reads: CASRVSGKSYEQYF. The CDR3 nucleotides read TGTGCCAGCAGGGTTAGTGGCAAATCCTACGAGCAGTACTTC.

J is TRBJ2-3 and V is TRBV11-3, with D possibly TRBD2 on 7 matching bases. V was pared by 5 bases and J by 5 bases, with 11 bases between. Looked up from germline, CDR1 is SGHNT and CDR2 is YENEEA. The CDR3 has 13 residues. CDR3 residues: CASSARGGDTQYF. The DNA for the CDR3 is TGTGCCAGCAGCGCGAGGGGGGGAGATACGCAGTATTTT.

The genes are TRBV27 and TRBJ2-6, with 10 bases aligning to TRBD2. The V gene end was trimmed by 2 bases and the J gene end by 18 bases; junction bases not matched to a gene: 10. Germline lookup yields CDR1 MNHEY and CDR2 SMNVEV (reference sequence). The CDR3 sequence is 14 residues long. CDR3 sequence: CASSLKQTSGRQTF. The DNA for the CDR3 is TGTGCCAGCAGTTTAAAGCAGACTAGCGGGCGTCAGACTTTC.

The chain combines TRBV6-6 with TRBJ2-1; the D gene is possibly TRBD1 (7 bases). V was shortened by 2 bases and J by 1 base, with 12 bases between the two germline ends. The V gene's germline CDR1 is MNHNY and CDR2 SVGAGI (reference sequence). CDR3 length: 16 residues. The CDR3 DNA sequence: TGTGCCAGCAGTTACCCCCCAGGGGGGTCCTACAATGAGCAGTTCTTC. It codes for CASSYPPGGSYNEQFF.

This clonotype has just a few counts. This sequence joins TRBV20-1 and TRBJ1-2, with unresolved D. Germline-derived CDR1 and CDR2 are DFQATT and SNEGSKA (reference sequence). Trimming stripped 5 bases from V and 3 bases from J, with 10 bases between. The CDR3 spans 12 residues. The CDR3 spells CSAARNDYGYTF. CDR3 bases: TGCAGTGCTGCGAGAAATGACTATGGCTACACCTTC.

Many counts were recorded for this clonotype. This rearrangement joins TRBV3-1 to TRBJ2-7; 11 bases align to TRBD2. The CDR3 extends over 15 amino acids. Germline CDR1 and CDR2: LGHDT and YNNKEL (reference sequence). V gave up 4 bases and J gave up 5 bases; unmatched junction bases: 7. The CDR3 reads CASSLGLAGGDEQYF. In DNA, the CDR3 is TGTGCCAGCAGCCTCGGACTAGCGGGCGGCGACGAGCAGTACTTC.

This clonotype came up a few times. A read error may be the cause here, since a much bigger clone is one base away. The gene calls are TRBV27 and TRBJ2-3; the D is unclear. The CDR3 loop spans 11 amino acids. From germline, CDR1 is MNHEY and CDR2 SMNVEV (reference sequence). The CDR3 loop reads CASRNTDAQYF. In DNA, the CDR3 is TGTGCCAGCAGAAACACAGATGCGCAGTATTTT.

This clonotype came up many times. The V call is TRBV6-6, the J call TRBJ2-1, with D unclear. The germline CDR1 and CDR2 sequences are MNHNY and SVGAGI (reference sequence). The V and J ends lost 8 bases and 2 bases respectively, with 13 bases between them. There are 14 residues in the CDR3. The CDR3 region is CASHQRYPYNEQFF. In DNA, the CDR3 is TGTGCCAGCCACCAGAGGTACCCCTACAATGAGCAGTTCTTC.

Details on this clonotype: A much bigger clone sits one base away, suggesting this may be a read error. The CDR3: CAGSFRGNEQYF. CDR3 DNA: TGTGCCGGCAGTTTTAGAGGCAACGAGCAGTACTTC. This chain joins TRBV28 and TRBJ2-7; D remains ambiguous. Per germline, CDR1 MDHEN and CDR2 SYDVKM. The CDR3 spans 12 residues.

The rearrangement joins TRBV5-1 to TRBJ2-1; TRBD1 matches 8 bases. After removal of 7 bases from V and 6 bases from J, the junction contained 9 bases not matched to a gene. The CDR3 consists of 14 residues. Looked up from germline, CDR1 is SGHRS and CDR2 is YFSETQ. This CDR3 is CASRGQGEGNEQFF. The CDR3 bases are TGCGCCAGCCGCGGACAGGGAGAGGGCAATGAGCAGTTCTTC.

This clonotype was seen repeatedly, ten times or more. The chain employs TRBV12-3 or TRBV12-4 and TRBJ1-1; D call uncertain. The CDR3 totals 14 residues. V was trimmed by 3 bases and J by 0 bases, leaving 8 bases between them. CDR3: CASSLVGLNTEAFF. CDR3 in DNA: TGTGCCAGCAGTTTGGTCGGGCTGAACACTGAAGCTTTCTTT.

This clonotype appeared a few times. The genes are TRBV5-1 and TRBJ2-2, with D perhaps matching TRBD1 (5 bases). The CDR3 is made up of 15 amino acids. CDR1 SGHRS and CDR2 YFSETQ come from the germline V gene. V was trimmed by 4 bases and J by 6 bases, leaving 16 bases between them. This chain's CDR3 is CASSLMDTYAGELFF. DNA of the CDR3: TGCGCCAGCAGCCTAATGGACACATATGCCGGGGAGCTGTTTTTT. Based on the CDR3 plus reference TRBV5-1 and TRBJ2-2, the full variable domain is KAGVTQTPRYLIKTRGQQVTLSCSPISGHRSVSWYQQTPGQGLQFLFEYFSETQRNKGNFPGRFSGRQFSNSRSEMNVSTLELGDSALYLCASSLMDTYAGELFFGEGSRLTVL.

This clonotype was seen just once. The V gene is TRBV29-1, the J gene TRBJ2-7; TRBD1 matches 8 bases. Judging by the DNA end, TRBJ2-5 fits better; the J call may be wrong. The length of the CDR3 is 13 residues. Germline V lookup: CDR1 SQVTM, CDR2 ANQGSEA. CDR3 region: CSGRTGFEETQYF. CDR3 DNA: TGCAGCGGACGGACAGGGTTTGAGGAGACCCAGTACTTC.

There are many counts of this clonotype. The CDR3, as DNA: TGTGCCAGCAGCTTAGGAGTTTCAGGGGAGACCCAGTACTTC. This gives the protein CASSLGVSGETQYF. This rearrangement joins TRBV7-9 to TRBJ2-5; the D gene is possibly TRBD1 (5 bases). Per germline, CDR1 SEHNR and CDR2 FQNEAQ (reference sequence). Trimming took 1 base from V and 5 from J, leaving 11 bases between them. The CDR3 loop spans 14 amino acids.

This chain links TRBV7-9 with TRBJ2-5; D might be TRBD1 (6 bases). V shed 5 bases and J shed 1 base, with 14 bases lying between them. CDR3 length: 15 residues. CDR1 is SEHNR and CDR2 is FQNEAQ in the germline V gene (reference sequence). The CDR3 coding sequence is TGTGCCAGCAGCCCGACAGGCTTCCTCCAAGAGACCCAGTACTTC. Encoded protein: CASSPTGFLQETQYF.

Details on this clonotype: The junction does not match germline at one end; this may be a read error. The CDR3 DNA is TGTGCCTGCAGCGTCGGCGGGGGGACTGCCTACAATGAGCAGTTCTTC. Protein: CACSVGGGTAYNEQFF. J is TRBJ2-1 and V is TRBV9; 8 bases are shared with TRBD2. CDR1 is SGDLS and CDR2 is YYNGEE in the germline V gene. This CDR3 comprises 16 residues. Supplemented by reference TRBV9 and TRBJ2-1, the full variable domain reads DSGVTQTPKHLITATGQRVTLRCSPRSGDLSVYWYQQSLDQGLQFLIQYYNGEERAKGNILERFSAQQFPDLHSELNLSSLELGDSALYFCACSVGGGTAYNEQFFGPGTRLTVL.

This rearrangement joins TRBV20-1 to TRBJ2-3; possibly TRBD2 for D (5 bases). The CDR3 has 15 residues. Germline assignment: CDR1 DFQATT and CDR2 SNEGSKA (reference sequence). Trimming removed 3 bases from V and 2 bases from J, with 15 bases in between. The CDR3 sequence is CSASGELGPTDTQYF. The CDR3 region has the DNA TGCAGTGCTAGCGGGGAGTTGGGCCCCACAGATACGCAGTATTTT.